This T cell receptor beta chain stems from a study of early T cells in non-severe SARS-CoV-2 infection. Germline assignment: CDR1 KGHSH and CDR2 LQKENI. The CDR3 contains 14 residues. Between the trimmed V and J ends, which lost 3 bases and 2 bases, there was a span of 9 bases. This clonotype was seen repeatedly, ten times or more. TCRdb reprocessed the 5' RACE reads with MiXCR, giving one entry per CDR3 protein. The sample yields just over 80,000 distinct CDR3 sequences, roughly 13% seen once. The chain employs TRBV18 and TRBJ2-3; D possibly corresponds to TRBD1 (5 bases). Source material: whole blood. The clonotype comes from an adult who was a healthcare worker with PCR-confirmed SARS-CoV-2 infection or an uninfected control (not recorded which). CDR3 bases: TGTGCCAGCTCACCCACAGGAACCACAGATACGCAGTATTTT. Protein product: CASSPTGTTDTQYF.